This T cell receptor beta chain was captured in a study of blood T cell repertoires in COVID-19 (dated by TCRdb to about 2020). Background for the entire study: Collaborator samples came from the United States, Italy and Spain and covered acute and convalescent phases of COVID-19. Samples were obtained from the ongoing ImmuneRACE study (first 160 participants) and from some 1,200 subjects provided by 6 global collaborators. The prospective study material was composed of cDNA or gDNA derived from T cells, B-cell-depleted T cells, or PBMCs. Sample metadata almost always included a de-identified subject ID, COVID-19 status, age in years and sex. The dataset comprised deeply sampled blood TCRbeta repertoires from subjects exposed to, actively infected with, or recovered from COVID-19. A freely available public database, intended as a resource for researchers studying the immune response to SARS-CoV-2, is where the repertoires were released. Where available, HLA class I and class II types were taken from metadata supplied by the sample provider and were not determined by assay-based typing.

Per the germline V gene, KGHSH is the CDR1 and LQKENI is the CDR2. Taken from cysteine to phenylalanine, the CDR3 has 14 residues. Of all the DNA, just the CDR3 is kept, 42 bases in frame from base 1. V and J are truncated by 4 bases and 7 bases respectively, leaving an intervening sequence of 14 bases. TCRbeta CDR3 regions were amplified from genomic DNA by means of the immunoSEQ Assay, a bias-controlled multiplex PCR. The paper's data handling went like this. Within the assay, amplification of reference gene primers was used to estimate how many nucleated cells each sample contained. Sequence reads were collapsed and filtered to measure the absolute abundance of every unique TCRbeta CDR3 rearrangement. Productive Simpson clonality was computed per sample as the square root of Simpson's diversity index over productive rearrangements. The immuneACCESS repertoire file appears here via TCRdb, limited to in-frame rearrangements. These files lack a portion of the clones; in checked studies, under half of the deficit traces to unresolved V genes, and the cause of the others is not known. The D gene and trimming were derived from the DNA, and the V and J assignments and clone size from that table. This sample lists about 49,000 clones; 81% were detected once. The biggest ten clones account for around 24% of the sample.

At one collaborating source in Seattle, patients were enrolled during active infection and were followed longitudinally through the course of disease. Whole blood was collected in K2EDTA tubes by collaborating institutions according to the institutions' own protocols. For TCRbeta analysis, collaborators shipped samples as frozen whole blood, isolated PBMCs, or DNA extracted from either of those sample types. Comment on this clone: Its antigen is currently not known. Base qualities are missing; no much larger clone stands one base away.

Summary of the overall study and its limitations: The quantity of clinical and demographic metadata differed by source and by participant and was supplied without curation.

Sequencing used peripheral blood. The sequence was collected from a woman of 80 years or more with COVID-19, enrolled during active disease. The chain employs TRBV18 and TRBJ1-5; D gene: possibly TRBD1, on 5 matching bases. The DNA is TGTGCCAGCTCACAGGGACTGGGAGGCCAGCCCCAGCATTTT. Its translation reads: CASSQGLGGQPQHF. The CDR3, completed at both ends by the reference TRBV18 and TRBJ1-5 genes, gives the full variable domain NAGVMQNPRHLVRRRGQEARLRCSPMKGHSHVYWYRQLPEEGLKFMVYLQKENIIDESGMPKERFSAEFPKEGPSILRIQQVVRGDSAAYFCASSQGLGGQPQHFGDGTRLSIL.